This TCR beta chain derives from a study of shared clonotypes between healthy human individuals. Details on this clone: This same CDR3 is encoded by further DNA sequences in the sample.

The table came from immunoSEQ multiplex PCR; TCRdb's copy has only in-frame clones and leaves some out. This sample has 900,000 to 1,200,000 clones, with more than 75% found just once. The V gene's germline CDR1 is SGHRS and CDR2 YFSETQ. The CDR3 contains 13 residues. The V end was cut by 4 bases, the J end by 0 bases, with 8 bases between. The sequenced sample was memory CD4+ T cells from PBMCs. Specified subset: CD45RA-negative fraction. This TCR derives from a young man in good health. Some clones in this sample may be carry-over from other donors' samples. The chain combines TRBV5-1 with TRBJ2-7; no reliable D call. The CDR3 region is CASSLVGSYEQYF. CDR3 in DNA: TGCGCCAGCAGCCTAGTAGGCTCCTACGAGCAGTACTTC.